What follows describes a single T cell receptor beta chain. Its antigen is still unknown. These data come from a study of T cell responses to AZD1222 COVID-19 vaccine. Study-level points and caveats: Clonal diversity may have been underestimated, and the donors were mostly white British, with more females than males. Close to half of spike-specific TCRs reportedly recognize unmutated variant regions. Of the AZD1222 recipients, only five to seven were seropositive at baseline. Vaccine-related CD4 TCRs covered spike, predominating at 160-218 and 743-854.

Trimming pared 1 base from V and 9 bases from J, leaving 12 bases between. Germline V gene data show CDR1 as MNHNS and CDR2 as SASEGT. The CDR3 is 13 amino acids. Profiled with immunoSEQ multiplex PCR; TCRdb holds only in-frame clones, not every one. The sample contains 150,000 or so clones, over 80% of which appear only once. This TCR was recovered from an adult in good health. The chain recombines TRBV6-1 with TRBJ1-2, with unresolved D. This specimen was peripheral blood, taken on day 0 of AZD1222 vaccination. The CDR3 sequence: CASSEGPDVSYTF. CDR3 coding DNA: TGTGCCAGCAGTGAAGGCCCAGATGTGAGCTACACCTTC.